The T cell receptor (beta chain) described here comes from a study of T-cell memory formation after mild COVID-19. Study details: TCR clusters largely stayed donor specific.

V gave up 0 bases and J gave up 7 bases, with 13 bases separating them. The CDR3 totals 14 residues. Germline V CDR1 and CDR2: SGHRS, YFSETQ. This clonotype was counted at least ten times. The antigen is not known. Study-wide results and limits: CD4+ contracting clones were mainly CM and EM; CD8+ ones, EMRA.

A single record per CDR3 protein comes from TCRdb applying MiXCR to the 5' RACE reads. Among tens of thousands of distinct CDR3 sequences listed, over 10% were seen once. This rearrangement joins TRBV5-1 to TRBJ1-1; D may be TRBD1 (5 bases). Sequencing input: PBMCs or a T cell subset sorted from them (not recorded which). The TCR originated in a young man who had mild COVID-19 (a few samples of this study predate the infection). Cell type and time point are not known. This chain's CDR3 is CASSLARGLGEAFF. For the CDR3, the DNA is TGCGCCAGCAGCTTGGCTAGGGGCCTGGGTGAAGCTTTCTTT.